Each of the 26 T cell receptor beta chains below was sequenced from the same sample in a study of memory CD4+ T cells and cytomegalovirus serostatus. The sort gate was single viable CD3+CD4+CD8-CD45RO+ cells for memory CD4+ T cells. Profiling relied on immunoSEQ multiplex PCR, and the TCRdb table lists in-frame clones only, not all of them. The repertoire holds about 41,000 clones, 76% seen once, with 5% to 7.5% in the top ten. What was sequenced was memory CD4+ T cells from blood. The receptor source for this set is an adult in good health and CMV-seronegative.

This chain uses TRBV7-2 with TRBJ1-5; a possible D gene is TRBD1 (6 bases). CDR1 is SGHTA and CDR2 is FQGNSA in the germline V gene. Trimming took 5 bases from V and 6 from J, leaving 14 bases between them. The CDR3 totals 14 residues. CDR3 nucleotide sequence: TGTGCCAGCAGCCTAGGACAGTTTCCTCAGCCCCAGCATTTT. It codes for CASSLGQFPQPQHF.

The chain employs TRBV7-2 and TRBJ1-1; 7 bases align to TRBD1. The CDR3 is made up of 14 amino acids. The V and J ends lost 2 bases and 7 bases, in that order; junction bases with no gene match: 7. From germline, CDR1 is SGHTA and CDR2 FQGNSA. DNA for the CDR3: TGTGCCAGCAGCTTAAGTTTAGGGGACAGTGAAGCTTTCTTT. It yields the protein CASSLSLGDSEAFF. Full variable domain (rest looked up from reference TRBV7-2 and TRBJ1-1): GAGVSQSPSNKVTEKGKDVELRCDPISGHTALYWYRQSLGQGLEFLIYFQGNSAPDKSGLPSDRFSAERTGGSVSTLTIQRTQQEDSAVYLCASSLSLGDSEAFFGQGTRLTVV.

V gene TRBV5-1 combines with J gene TRBJ2-2; 9 bases fit TRBD2. Germline CDR1 is SGHRS and CDR2 is YFSETQ. Trimming cost V 1 base and J 4 bases; bases outside gene matches: 5. The CDR3 is made up of 16 amino acids. CDR3 DNA: TGCGCCAGCAGCTTGCCGGCGGGAGGGGCCACCGGGGAGCTGTTTTTT. Its translation: CASSLPAGGATGELFF. Full variable domain (remainder filled in from reference TRBV5-1 and TRBJ2-2): KAGVTQTPRYLIKTRGQQVTLSCSPISGHRSVSWYQQTPGQGLQFLFEYFSETQRNKGNFPGRFSGRQFSNSRSEMNVSTLELGDSALYLCASSLPAGGATGELFFGEGSRLTVL.

This CDR3 reads CASSPGLTPDTQYF. The CDR3 nucleotides read TGTGCCAGCAGCCCGGGCCTCACCCCAGATACGCAGTATTTT. V gene TRBV7-9 combines with J gene TRBJ2-3; no clear D gene. Per the germline V gene, CDR1 is SEHNR and CDR2 is FQNEAQ (reference sequence). V lost 5 bases to trimming and J lost 4 bases, with 13 bases between them. The CDR3 spans 14 residues.

For this clone: The identical CDR3 is also encoded by other nucleotide sequences in the sample. The chain recombines TRBV28 with TRBJ2-7, with D possibly being TRBD2 (5 bases). The CDR3 contains 11 residues. V was cut by 8 bases and J by 6 bases, with 11 bases left in between. Germline CDR1 MDHEN, CDR2 SYDVKM. CDR3 sequence (DNA): TGTGCCAGCGCTCTAGGAGGCGAGCAGTACTTC. Protein sequence: CASALGGEQYF. The full variable domain, its missing parts supplied by reference TRBV28 and TRBJ2-7, is DVKVTQSSRYLVKRTGEKVFLECVQDMDHENMFWYRQDPGLGLRLIYFSYDVKMKEKGDIPEGYSVSREKKERFSLILESASTNQTSMYLCASALGGEQYFGPGTRLTVT.

The genes are TRBV6-5 and TRBJ2-5; 7 nucleotides align to TRBD1. Germline CDR1 is MNHEY and CDR2 is SVGAGI. J gave up 5 bases and V 5 bases, and 8 bases lay outside the gene matches. CDR3 length equals 14 residues. CDR3 in amino acids: CASSQLDRVETQYF. Here the CDR3 DNA reads TGTGCCAGCAGTCAACTCGACAGGGTCGAGACCCAGTACTTC.

Points on this clone: Other DNA sequences in this specimen translate into the identical CDR3. The chain combines TRBV7-2 with TRBJ2-7; D assignment may be TRBD1 or TRBD2 (5 bases each). V lost 0 bases and J lost 0, with 6 bases in between. This CDR3 has 14 residues. CDR1 and CDR2 (germline): SGHTA, FQGNSA. CDR3 sequence: CASSLAGTSYEQYF. The CDR3, as DNA: TGTGCCAGCAGCTTAGCTGGGACCTCCTACGAGCAGTACTTC. The full variable domain, in which reference TRBV7-2 and TRBJ2-7 provide the parts outside the CDR3, is GAGVSQSPSNKVTEKGKDVELRCDPISGHTALYWYRQSLGQGLEFLIYFQGNSAPDKSGLPSDRFSAERTGGSVSTLTIQRTQQEDSAVYLCASSLAGTSYEQYFGPGTRLTVT.

The V gene is TRBV19, the J gene TRBJ1-1, with TRBD1 matching over 9 bases. CDR1 is LNHDA and CDR2 is SQIVND in the germline V gene (reference sequence). The CDR3 sequence is 14 residues long. V shed 4 bases, J shed 9 bases, and the junction held 9 bases outside the gene matches. CDR3 nucleotides: TGTGCCAGTAGTACGCGGGACAGGGCTGCTCAAGCTTTCTTT. The encoded protein is CASSTRDRAAQAFF.

The J gene is TRBJ2-5, the V gene TRBV27; D gene ambiguous. The CDR3 consists of 12 residues. Germline V gene sequence: CDR1 MNHEY, CDR2 SMNVEV (reference sequence). The germline V and J ends were trimmed by 6 bases and 5 bases, with 10 bases remaining between them. In DNA, the CDR3 is TGTGCCAGCAGCCACCTCCGGGAGACCCAGTACTTC. Amino acids: CASSHLRETQYF.

This rearrangement joins TRBV28 to TRBJ1-5; D call uncertain. Trimming took off 7 bases at V and 6 bases at J, with 13 bases between the two ends. Germline assignment: CDR1 MDHEN and CDR2 SYDVKM. The CDR3 spans 13 residues. The CDR3: CASTNGGGQPQHF. The CDR3 DNA is TGTGCCAGCACTAACGGAGGCGGTCAGCCCCAGCATTTT.

The J gene is TRBJ2-7, the V gene TRBV22-1; the listed D gene, TRBD2, was not tested against the DNA. TRBV22-1 is given as a pseudogene. This CDR3 is built from 13 residues. The CDR3 is CPGSAQEDGEQYF. Here the CDR3 DNA reads TGTCCTGGGAGCGCACAAGAGGATGGCGAGCAGTACTTC.

This chain uses TRBV6-7 with TRBJ2-1; D gene unclear. TRBV6-7 is an ORF; its function is uncertain. This CDR3 spans 13 amino acids. With 6 bases removed from V and 0 bases from J, the gap between germline ends came to 6 bases. CDR3: CASRANSYNEQFF. As DNA, the CDR3 is TGTGCCAGCAGAGCTAACTCCTACAATGAGCAGTTCTTC.

The chain links TRBV7-9 to TRBJ1-4; no reliable D call. The CDR3 consists of 15 residues. Germline V lookup: CDR1 SEHNR, CDR2 FQNEAQ (reference sequence). Trimming took off 2 bases at V and 4 bases at J, with 11 bases between the two ends. The CDR3 DNA sequence: TGTGCCAGCAGCTTAAGTACCCCTGTTAATGAAAAACTGTTTTTT. It specifies CASSLSTPVNEKLFF.

This clone counts as medium-sized. J is TRBJ2-1 and V is TRBV19; TRBD2 aligns across 7 bases. The CDR3 covers 16 residues. Germline CDR1 is LNHDA and CDR2 is SQIVND (reference sequence). Germline trimming cut 3 bases from V and 2 bases from J; bases unmatched to any gene: 7. The CDR3 bases are TGTGCCAGTAGTATGGGCCGGGCGGGGGCCTACAATGAGCAGTTCTTC. This translates into CASSMGRAGAYNEQFF.

The V and J genes are TRBV4-3 and TRBJ1-1; TRBD1 might be the D (5 bases). Deletions cut 5 bases from V and 1 base from J, with 8 bases between. Germline V gives CDR1 LGHNA, CDR2 YSLEER. This CDR3 comprises 13 residues. The DNA of the CDR3 is TGCGCCAGCAGCGTGACAGCGAACACTGAAGCTTTCTTT. Its protein product is CASSVTANTEAFF.

The rearrangement uses TRBV28 and TRBJ2-7; the D is unclear. The CDR3 runs to 15 residues. Germline CDR1 MDHEN, CDR2 SYDVKM. Trimming pared 5 bases from V and 0 bases from J, leaving 14 bases between. The CDR3 DNA follows: TGTGCCAGCAGTCCCCCGTTCCTATACTCCTACGAGCAGTACTTC. This gives the protein CASSPPFLYSYEQYF. Variable domain in full (rest from reference TRBV28 and TRBJ2-7): DVKVTQSSRYLVKRTGEKVFLECVQDMDHENMFWYRQDPGLGLRLIYFSYDVKMKEKGDIPEGYSVSREKKERFSLILESASTNQTSMYLCASSPPFLYSYEQYFGPGTRLTVT.

The rearrangement joins TRBV5-4 to TRBJ2-2, with D hard to call. CDR1 SGHNT and CDR2 YYREEE come from the germline V gene (reference sequence). The CDR3 runs 14 residues. Trimming stripped 0 bases from V and 3 bases from J, with 6 bases between. The CDR3 bases are TGTGCCAGCAGCTTGGGGCAGCACACCGGGGAGCTGTTTTTT. Translated, it gives CASSLGQHTGELFF.

This rearrangement joins TRBV4-3 to TRBJ1-6, with 7 bases matching TRBD1. V lost 0 bases, J lost 7 bases, and 6 bases stayed unmatched. Germline V lookup: CDR1 LGHNA, CDR2 YSLEER. This CDR3 has 16 residues. CDR3 in amino acids: CASSQDPQGRNSPLHF. The CDR3 bases are TGCGCCAGCAGCCAAGATCCACAGGGGAGGAATTCACCCCTCCACTTT.

This clone was found once. The J gene is TRBJ2-1, the V gene TRBV4-3; 7 nucleotides align to TRBD2. Germline CDR1 LGHNA, CDR2 YSLEER. V was pared by 1 base and J by 3 bases, with 9 bases of the junction left unmatched. The CDR3 totals 17 residues. CDR3 DNA: TGCGCCAGCAGCCAAGCCCATCTAGCGGCCCTCTACAATGAGCAGTTCTTC. Translating gives CASSQAHLAALYNEQFF.

This clone has just one count. The chain carries TRBV5-1 and TRBJ2-7; 14 nucleotides line up with TRBD2. Germline trimming cut 0 bases from V and 4 bases from J; bases unmatched to any gene: 24. The length of the CDR3 is 23 residues. CDR1 and CDR2 (germline): SGHRS, YFSETQ. The CDR3 sequence: CASSLGISPGLAGEILGAYEQYF. CDR3 sequence (DNA): TGCGCCAGCAGCTTGGGGATTTCCCCGGGACTAGCGGGAGAGATCCTGGGTGCGTACGAGCAGTACTTC.

This clone was observed a handful of times. V and J are TRBV2 and TRBJ2-7, with D unresolved. The CDR3 runs to 12 residues. With 7 bases removed from V and 2 bases from J, the gap between germline ends came to 9 bases. The germline CDR1 and CDR2 sequences are SNHLY and FYNNEI. For the CDR3, the DNA is TGTGCCAGCACTGAGAGGCCCTACGAGCAGTACTTC. Protein product: CASTERPYEQYF.

The chain has TRBV4-3 and TRBJ1-5; weak D call: TRBD1 (6 bases). CDR1 and CDR2 (germline): LGHNA, YSLEER. This CDR3 is built from 17 residues. The V end was cut by 0 bases, the J end by 5 bases, with 17 bases between. This chain's CDR3 is CASSQEIGGLGDQPQHF. CDR3 DNA: TGCGCCAGCAGCCAAGAGATCGGGGGGCTGGGTGATCAGCCCCAGCATTTT.

The rearrangement uses TRBV30 and TRBJ2-7, with D possibly matching TRBD2 (6 bases). Trimming left V 5 bases short and J 0 bases short, with 8 bases between. The germline V gene has CDR1 GTSNPN and CDR2 SVGIG (reference sequence). The CDR3 contains 12 residues. The CDR3 protein is CAWGRSSYEQYF. The CDR3 DNA reads TGTGCCTGGGGGAGGAGCTCCTACGAGCAGTACTTC.

The V call is TRBV7-2, the J call TRBJ1-4, with 7 nucleotides matching TRBD1. Germline V CDR1 and CDR2: SGHTA, FQGNSA. The trim removed 1 base at V and 8 bases at J, leaving 10 bases unmatched. The CDR3 is 16 residues long. The CDR3 loop is CASSLEAQGVREKLFF. CDR3 nucleotide sequence: TGTGCCAGCAGCTTAGAAGCGCAGGGGGTTAGGGAAAAACTGTTTTTT. Looking up the rest from reference TRBV7-2 and TRBJ1-4 gives the full variable domain: GAGVSQSPSNKVTEKGKDVELRCDPISGHTALYWYRQSLGQGLEFLIYFQGNSAPDKSGLPSDRFSAERTGGSVSTLTIQRTQQEDSAVYLCASSLEAQGVREKLFFGSGTQLSVL.

The CDR3 spells CASSYPQTGIDEQFF. For the CDR3, the DNA is TGTGCCAGCAGTTACCCTCAGACAGGGATCGATGAGCAGTTCTTC. The V gene is TRBV6-6, the J gene TRBJ2-1, with 7 bases identical to TRBD1. Germline V lookup: CDR1 MNHNY, CDR2 SVGAGI (reference sequence). Trimming took 2 bases from V and 8 from J; bases not matched to a gene: 9. The length of the CDR3 is 15 residues.

This clone appeared once. V and J are TRBV18 and TRBJ1-4; no reliable D call. CDR3 length: 14 residues. Trimming stripped 4 bases from V and 5 bases from J, with 11 bases between. Germline V lookup: CDR1 KGHSH, CDR2 LQKENI. The DNA of the CDR3 is TGTGCCAGCTCACTAGTTCAACTAAATGAAAAACTGTTTTTT. Its translation is CASSLVQLNEKLFF.